A selection of T cell receptor beta chains follows, all from one sample in a study of blood T cell repertoires in COVID-19. Method: immunoSEQ multiplex PCR; TCRdb's copy keeps in-frame clones and lacks some. The table records approximately 70,000 clones, roughly nine tenths of them present only once. Material: peripheral blood. The source of these receptors is a woman aged 55-75 years with acute or convalescent COVID-19. Each CDR3 is given with its conserved first and last residue. The D gene is left open where the match is weak. Some rows have no size entry. The others give once, few or many, or a class for an expanded clone.

>-|-|TRBJ2-5|TRBV2
TGTGCCAGCAGTGAAGCTCGGTACGAGACCCAGTACTTC
CASSEARYETQYF
>-|once|TRBJ1-5|TRBV13
TGTGCCAGCAGCTCCTCCCGGGGGACCAATCAGCCCCAGCATTTT
CASSSSRGTNQPQHF
>-|-|TRBJ1-4|TRBV15
TGTGCCACCAGCAGAGCCCAGGAAAAACTGTTTTTT
CATSRAQEKLFF
>-|-|TRBJ2-5|TRBV6-1
TGTGCCAGCAGTGAAAGTCGCTACTTCCAAGAGACCCAGTACTTC
CASSESRYFQETQYF
>-|-|TRBJ1-2|TRBV6-6
TGTGCCAGCATCGACTTAAGGGGCGGCTACACCTTC
CASIDLRGGYTF
>TRBD1|-|TRBJ1-3|TRBV2
TGTGCCAGCAGTGAGAAAGTAGGACAGGGGCCGTTGGCTGGAAACACCATATATTTT
CASSEKVGQGPLAGNTIYF
>TRBD1|-|TRBJ2-5|TRBV12-5
TGTGCTAGTGGTCTCGGACAGGGGGTCGGGGAGACCCAGTACTTC
CASGLGQGVGETQYF
>TRBD1|-|TRBJ1-6|TRBV20-1
TGCAGTGCTAGTAAGACAGGGTCTAATTCACCCCTCCACTTT
CSASKTGSNSPLHF
>TRBD1|-|TRBJ2-7|TRBV5-1
TGCGCCAGCAGCTTGGTAGGGACAGTTACCTCCGAGCAGTACTTC
CASSLVGTVTSEQYF
>TRBD1|-|TRBJ1-1|TRBV5-1
TGCGCCAGCAGCTTGAAAACAGGGGAGAAGGCTGAAGCTTTCTTT
CASSLKTGEKAEAFF
>-|-|TRBJ2-7|TRBV4-1
TGCGCCAGCAGGGCCGGGTACGAGCAGTACTTC
CASRAGYEQYF
>TRBD2|-|TRBJ2-1|TRBV2
TGTGCCAGCAGTGGCCCGACTAGCGGGGGGGCCCAGGAGCAGTTCTTC
CASSGPTSGGAQEQFF
>TRBD2|-|TRBJ2-3|TRBV5-4
TGTGCCAGCAGCTTAGCGGGGGGGGCAGATACGCAGTATTTT
CASSLAGGADTQYF
>TRBD1|once|TRBJ2-5|TRBV7-2
TGTGCCAGCAGCGCTCGACAGGGGCGGGAGACCCAGTACTTC
CASSARQGRETQYF
>TRBD1|-|TRBJ2-2|TRBV11-2
TGTGCCAGCAGCTTACCGGGACAGGGGCTCGCCGGGGAGCTGTTTTTT
CASSLPGQGLAGELFF
>-|few|TRBJ1-5|TRBV19
TGTGCCAGTAGTATTTTTACAGATCAGCCCCAGCATTTT
CASSIFTDQPQHF
>TRBD1|-|TRBJ2-5|TRBV27
TGTGCCAGCAGTTTCGACAGGGTATCAGAGACCCAGTACTTC
CASSFDRVSETQYF
>-|-|TRBJ1-5|TRBV7-9
TGTGCCAGCAGCTCCCAGGGTAATCAGCCCCAGCATTTT
CASSSQGNQPQHF
>TRBD1|-|TRBJ2-2|TRBV7-2
TGTGCCAGCAGCTATACAGGGGGCGGAACCGGGGAGCTGTTTTTT
CASSYTGGGTGELFF
>TRBD1|-|TRBJ2-2|TRBV6-5
TGTGCCAGCAGGGACAGGGGGTCCACCGGGGAGCTGTTTTTT
CASRDRGSTGELFF
>-|-|TRBJ2-7|TRBV7-9
TGTGCCAGCAGCTTACGGACTGAACCCTACGAGCAGTACTTC
CASSLRTEPYEQYF
>-|-|TRBJ2-7|TRBV7-9
TGTGCCAGCAGCTTAAGCTCAGGGGCCGCTGGTCGCTCCTACGAGCAGTACTTC
CASSLSSGAAGRSYEQYF
>-|once|TRBJ1-2|TRBV6-5
TGTGCCAGCAGGGCGGGTGCGGGGAATGGCTACACCTTC
CASRAGAGNGYTF
>TRBD2|once|TRBJ2-3|TRBV28
TGTGCCAGCAGTTCAGGAGGAGCGGGGCTCACAGATACGCAGTATTTT
CASSSGGAGLTDTQYF
>TRBD2|once|TRBJ2-1|TRBV9
TGTGCCAGCAGCGTAGGAGGTAGCGGGGGAAGCTCCTACAATGAGCAGTTCTTC
CASSVGGSGGSSYNEQFF
>-|-|TRBJ2-5|TRBV19
TGTGCCAGTAGTACTAGCCCTAAGGAGACCCAGTACTTC
CASSTSPKETQYF
>-|few|TRBJ2-5|TRBV2
TGTGCCAGCAGTGGCGGAGCACGGGAGGAGACCCAGTACTTC
CASSGGAREETQYF
>TRBD2|few|TRBJ2-3|TRBV2
TGTGCCAGCAGTGGGGGAGCCAGCGGGGAGGCAGATTATTTT
CASSGGASGEADYF
>TRBD2|-|TRBJ2-2|TRBV11-1
TGTGCCAGCCGGGTAGCGGGGGGTTCCGGGGAGCTGTTTTTT
CASRVAGGSGELFF
>-|-|TRBJ2-7|TRBV3-1/TRBV3-2
TGTGCCAGCAGCCCCACGCGGGACGAGCAGTACTTC
CASSPTRDEQYF
>TRBD2|-|TRBJ2-7|TRBV28
TGTGCCAGCGCGGGGGGGATAGGGACCTCGGAGCAGTACTTC
CASAGGIGTSEQYF
>-|-|TRBJ1-1|TRBV4-2
TGTGCCAGCAGCCCGGGACAGAACACTGAAGCTTTCTTT
CASSPGQNTEAFF
>-|-|TRBJ1-2|TRBV5-1
TGCGCCAGCAGCTATGGCGGTCTTGGGGCGGACTATGGCTACACCTTC
CASSYGGLGADYGYTF
>-|-|TRBJ1-2|TRBV3-1/TRBV3-2
TGTGCCAGCAGCCCAGCGGCATACGGCGGCTACACCTTC
CASSPAAYGGYTF
>-|-|TRBJ2-3|TRBV29-1
TGCAGCGCCGGACAGCTTAGCACAGATACGCAGTATTTT
CSAGQLSTDTQYF
>TRBD2|-|TRBJ2-2|TRBV3-1/TRBV3-2
TGTGCCAGCACCGGAGCGGGGGGGCCCAACGGGGAGCTGTTTTTT
CASTGAGGPNGELFF
>-|-|TRBJ2-2|TRBV9
TGTGCCAGCAGCACCGGGGGACCCGGGGAGCTGTTTTTT
CASSTGGPGELFF
>-|-|TRBJ1-6|TRBV6-5
TGTGCCAGCAGTCCAGACAGGAACAATTCACCCCTCCACTTT
CASSPDRNNSPLHF
>TRBD1|-|TRBJ1-3|TRBV28
TGTGCCAGCAGTCACCGGGACAGCCAAAACACCATATATTTT
CASSHRDSQNTIYF
>-|few|TRBJ1-2|TRBV7-9
TGTGCCAGCAGCTCGGGGAGAGGCTACACCTTC
CASSSGRGYTF
>TRBD1|once|TRBJ1-2|TRBV10-3
TGTGCCATCGGAGACAGGGGGCTTGGCTACACCTTC
CAIGDRGLGYTF
>TRBD1|once|TRBJ1-3|TRBV5-1
TGCGCCAGCAGCTCTGCGGACAGGGCTGGAAACACCATATATTTT
CASSSADRAGNTIYF
>TRBD1|once|TRBJ1-1|TRBV7-9
TGTGCCAGCAGCTTGACAGGGGCCCACACTGAAGCTTTCTTT
CASSLTGAHTEAFF
>-|-|TRBJ2-7|TRBV6-1
TGTGCCAGCAGTGAAGTTAGGGGCAGGCGCTCCTACGAGCAGTACTTC
CASSEVRGRRSYEQYF
>-|-|TRBJ2-5|TRBV5-1
TGCGCCAGCCGCCGGGAGCTTCAAGAGACCCAGTACTTC
CASRRELQETQYF
>-|-|TRBJ2-5|TRBV19
TGTGCCAGTAGTAGAGCCTTCCAAGAGACCCAGTACTTC
CASSRAFQETQYF
>-|once|TRBJ1-1|TRBV5-5
TGTGCCAGCAGCTTGATTATCAGGTTGGGTTTGGGCACTGAAGCTTTCTTT
CASSLIIRLGLGTEAFF
>-|-|TRBJ2-1|TRBV7-3
TGTGCCAGCAGCTTAAGATTCCAGGCCTACAATGAGCAGTTCTTC
CASSLRFQAYNEQFF